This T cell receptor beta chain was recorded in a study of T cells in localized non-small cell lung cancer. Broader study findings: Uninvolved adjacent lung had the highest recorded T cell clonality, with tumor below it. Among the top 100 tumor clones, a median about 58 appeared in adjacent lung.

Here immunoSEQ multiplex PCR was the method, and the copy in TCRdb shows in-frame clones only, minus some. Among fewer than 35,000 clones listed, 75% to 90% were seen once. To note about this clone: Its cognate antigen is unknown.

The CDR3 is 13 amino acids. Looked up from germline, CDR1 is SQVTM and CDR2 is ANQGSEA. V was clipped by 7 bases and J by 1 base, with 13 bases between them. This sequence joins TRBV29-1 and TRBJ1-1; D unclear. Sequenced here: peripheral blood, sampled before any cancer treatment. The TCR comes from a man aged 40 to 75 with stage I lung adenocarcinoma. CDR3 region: CSAYTGANTEAFF. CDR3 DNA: TGCAGCGCCTACACGGGCGCGAACACTGAAGCTTTCTTT.